The 28 T cell receptor beta chains given below trace back to one sample, sequenced in a study of read filtering for tumor transcriptome and immune sequencing. The library was built from 400 ng RNA with molecular barcoded adaptors for alpha/delta and beta/gamma chains. Using its own MiXCR run on the reads, TCRdb lists one record per CDR3 protein. The sample includes 90,000 to 95,000 distinct CDR3 sequences, around a fifth of them seen just once. Sample: a population of CD138-negative cells sorted from bone marrow. The receptors shown here come from a donor aged 40 or older with multiple myeloma.

Comment on this clonotype: This may stem from a read error, because a much larger clone lies one nucleotide away. V usage is TRBV5-1 and J usage is TRBJ1-1; D is undetermined. Trimming shortened V by 2 bases and J by 4 bases, and 9 bases separated the two germline ends. Per germline, CDR1 SGHRS and CDR2 YFSETQ. The CDR3 spans 13 residues. DNA of the CDR3: TGCGCCAGCAGCTTTGGGTGTGTCACTGAAGCTTTCTTT. Protein product: CASSFGCVTEAFF. Variable domain in full (rest from reference TRBV5-1 and TRBJ1-1): KAGVTQTPRYLIKTRGQQVTLSCSPISGHRSVSWYQQTPGQGLQFLFEYFSETQRNKGNFPGRFSGRQFSNSRSEMNVSTLELGDSALYLCASSFGCVTEAFFGQGTRLTVV.

This clonotype showed up many times. This chain joins TRBV7-2 and TRBJ2-6, with D possibly being TRBD1 (5 bases). The CDR3 has 19 amino acids. V was pared by 3 bases and J by 0 bases, with 18 bases between. CDR1 SGHTA and CDR2 FQGNSA come from the germline V gene. The CDR3 reads CASSFPRQGARSGANVLTF. The CDR3 region has the DNA TGTGCCAGCAGCTTCCCTCGGCAGGGCGCCCGCTCTGGGGCCAACGTCCTGACTTTC.

The chain links TRBV12-3 or TRBV12-4 to TRBJ2-1; 9 bases agree with TRBD1. CDR3 length equals 16 residues. Losses at the gene ends were 5 bases for V and 0 bases for J; bases not matched to a gene: 5. The CDR3 region is CASSPGTGSSYNEQFF. The DNA of the CDR3 is TGTGCCAGCAGTCCCGGGACAGGGAGCTCCTACAATGAGCAGTTCTTC.

The table lists this clonotype with many counts. The rearrangement uses TRBV5-6 and TRBJ2-7; tentative D call: TRBD1 (6 bases). The CDR3 totals 15 residues. Germline V gene data show CDR1 as SGHDT and CDR2 as YYEEEE. Trimming took 4 bases from V and 2 from J, leaving 16 bases between them. The CDR3 is CASSVGADRAYEQYF. The CDR3 DNA reads TGTGCCAGCAGCGTGGGGGCGGACAGAGCCTACGAGCAGTACTTC.

This clonotype showed up many times. The junction differs from germline at one of its ends, possibly a read error. The gene calls are TRBV15 and TRBJ1-1, with TRBD1 as a possible D gene (6 bases). The CDR3 covers 18 residues. Germline values: CDR1 LNHNV, CDR2 YYDKDF (reference sequence). The CDR3 loop reads CATSRDLGGAPAGTEALF. CDR3 sequence (DNA): TGTGCCACCAGCAGAGACCTCGGGGGGGCCCCAGCGGGTACTGAAGCTCTCTTT. Using reference TRBV15 and TRBJ1-1 for the parts outside the CDR3, the full variable domain is DAMVIQNPRYQVTQFGKPVTLSCSQTLNHNVMYWYQQKSSQAPKLLFHYYDKDFNNEADTPDNFQSRRPNTSFCFLDIRSPGLGDTAMYLCATSRDLGGAPAGTEALFGQGTRLTVV.

Ten or more counts support this clonotype. The chain uses TRBV20-1 and TRBJ1-4; D is possibly TRBD1 (5 bases). Per germline, CDR1 DFQATT and CDR2 SNEGSKA (reference sequence). CDR3 length equals 15 residues. V was shortened by 0 bases and J by 8 bases, with 16 bases between the two germline ends. The CDR3 sequence is CSARDLGGKGEKLFF. CDR3 nucleotides: TGCAGTGCTAGAGATCTGGGGGGAAAAGGGGAAAAACTGTTTTTT.

The sample holds many counts of this clonotype. This sequence joins TRBV11-2 and TRBJ2-3; no definite D call. With 6 bases removed from V and 3 bases from J, the gap between germline ends came to 10 bases. CDR1 SGHAT and CDR2 FQNNGV come from the germline V gene. This CDR3 has 13 amino acids. CDR3 residues: CASSLPGTDTQYF. Written as DNA, the CDR3 is TGTGCCAGCAGTTTGCCAGGTACAGATACGCAGTATTTT.

On this clonotype: A much bigger clone sits one base away, suggesting this may be a read error. V gene TRBV3-1 combines with J gene TRBJ1-6; TRBD1 matches 7 bases. CDR1 is LGHDT and CDR2 is YNNKEL in the germline V gene (reference sequence). The CDR3 spans 14 residues. The CDR3 sequence is CASSRTGAGSLLHF. The CDR3 bases are TGTGCCAGCAGCCGAACAGGGGCGGGATCACTCCTCCACTTT.

This chain connects TRBV28 to TRBJ1-5; D gene ambiguous. CDR1 is MDHEN and CDR2 is SYDVKM in the germline V gene. The V and J ends lost 2 bases and 0 bases respectively, with 5 bases between them. The CDR3 extends over 14 amino acids. This chain's CDR3 is CASSLSLSNQPQHF. Written as DNA, the CDR3 is TGTGCCAGCAGTTTAAGTCTTAGCAATCAGCCCCAGCATTTT.

This clonotype has ten or more counts. The V call is TRBV19, the J call TRBJ1-1; 8 bases map to TRBD1. Germline values: CDR1 LNHDA, CDR2 SQIVND (reference sequence). This CDR3 region has 14 residues. J lost 1 base, V lost 8 bases, and 6 bases had no gene match. CDR3: CASQTGDPNTEAFF. The CDR3 DNA reads as TGTGCCAGTCAGACAGGGGACCCGAACACTGAAGCTTTCTTT.

This clonotype was observed many times. The chain combines TRBV27 with TRBJ2-1; 10 bases fit TRBD2. In germline, CDR1 is MNHEY, CDR2 SMNVEV (reference sequence). Trimming cost V 8 bases and J 3 bases; bases outside gene matches: 7. CDR3 length: 15 residues. CDR3 protein: CASGSGLAIYNEQFF. The CDR3 region has the DNA TGTGCCAGCGGATCGGGACTAGCGATCTACAATGAGCAGTTCTTC.

This clonotype was seen ten or more times. The V call is TRBV20-1, the J call TRBJ2-1; perhaps TRBD2 as D (5 bases). V was cut by 6 bases and J by 7 bases, with 13 bases left in between. The CDR3 contains 12 residues. Germline lookup yields CDR1 DFQATT and CDR2 SNEGSKA (reference sequence). This CDR3 is CSATDWRNEQFF. CDR3 DNA: TGCAGTGCAACGGACTGGAGGAATGAGCAGTTCTTC.

This clonotype has ten or more counts. The rearrangement joins TRBV18 to TRBJ2-7, with 7 bases that match TRBD1. V gave up 3 bases and J gave up 3 bases; unmatched junction bases: 8. Germline CDR1 reads KGHSH; CDR2 reads LQKENI. The CDR3 spans 15 residues. CDR3 in DNA: TGTGCCAGCTCACCTGACCAGGGGGAAAGCTACGAGCAGTACTTC. It codes for CASSPDQGESYEQYF.

This clonotype has at least ten counts. The chain uses TRBV5-6 and TRBJ1-5; D call uncertain. This CDR3 region has 14 residues. Germline V gene sequence: CDR1 SGHDT, CDR2 YYEEEE. Trimming shortened V by 1 base and J by 3 bases, and 8 bases separated the two germline ends. The CDR3 spells CASSLRGYNQPQHF. For the CDR3, the DNA is TGTGCCAGCAGCTTGCGAGGGTACAATCAGCCCCAGCATTTT.

This clonotype came up a few times. For the CDR3, the DNA is TGTGCCTGGAGTGTACGCGCATATGGCTACACCTTC. It yields the protein CAWSVRAYGYTF. The rearrangement links TRBV30 to TRBJ1-2; unclear D gene. The V end was cut by 0 bases, the J end by 5 bases, with 7 bases between. The V gene's germline CDR1 is GTSNPN and CDR2 SVGIG (reference sequence). There are 12 residues in the CDR3.

A note on this clonotype: This could be a read error, since a much larger clone is one nucleotide away. The DNA for the CDR3 is TGCGCCAGCAGCTTGGCCCTAAACGTCTGCAGCGACACTGAAGCTTTCTTT. It codes for CASSLALNVCSDTEAFF. V gene TRBV5-1 combines with J gene TRBJ1-1, with no clear D. CDR1 and CDR2 from the germline V gene are SGHRS and YFSETQ. Between the trimmed V and J ends, which lost 0 bases and 3 bases, there was a span of 18 bases. This CDR3 region has 17 residues.

V gene TRBV7-2 combines with J gene TRBJ2-4; weak D call: TRBD2 (7 bases). The V gene's germline CDR1 is SGHTA and CDR2 FQGNSA. V gave up 5 bases and J gave up 10 bases, with 18 bases separating them. This CDR3 spans 14 amino acids. CDR3 residues: CASSPRGARGIQYF. CDR3 in DNA: TGTGCCAGCAGCCCCCGGGGGGCCCGGGGTATTCAGTACTTC.

This clonotype was seen at least ten times. The chain links TRBV28 to TRBJ1-1; a weak D match, TRBD1 (6 bases). The CDR3 length is 15 residues. Germline CDR1 and CDR2: MDHEN and SYDVKM. The germline V and J ends were trimmed by 3 bases and 3 bases, with 14 bases remaining between them. The CDR3 DNA is TGTGCCAGCAGTTTTAAACAGGGCTTATACACTGAAGCTTTCTTT. Amino acids: CASSFKQGLYTEAFF.

This rearrangement joins TRBV7-8 to TRBJ1-3; tentative D call: TRBD1 (5 bases). Germline CDR1 reads SGHVS; CDR2 reads FQNEAQ. This CDR3 is 14 amino acids long. V gave up 5 bases and J gave up 3 bases, with 11 bases separating them. CDR3 in DNA: TGTGCCAGCAGCCAGGGTCTTGGTGGAAACACCATATATTTT. Translating gives CASSQGLGGNTIYF.

The chain is built from TRBV7-9 and TRBJ1-2; 7 bases align to TRBD1. This CDR3 comprises 14 residues. V lost 3 bases to trimming and J lost 4 bases; unmatched junction nucleotides: 5. Germline CDR1 is SEHNR and CDR2 is FQNEAQ (reference sequence). The CDR3 region has the DNA TGTGCCAGCAGCTTGCAGGGGGGTCCCTATGGCTACACCTTC. Protein: CASSLQGGPYGYTF.

A word on this clonotype: A much bigger clone sits one base away, suggesting this may be a read error. The chain links TRBV2 to TRBJ1-1, with D maybe TRBD1 (6 bases). Deletions cut 10 bases from V and 0 bases from J, with 12 bases between. The CDR3 consists of 13 residues. Germline V gene sequence: CDR1 SNHLY, CDR2 FYNNEI. Here the CDR3 DNA reads TGTGCCACCCGTACAGGGATGAACACTGAAGCTTTCTTT. Translated: CATRTGMNTEAFF.

The rearrangement joins TRBV28 to TRBJ1-5; TRBD1 agrees at 10 bases. The germline V gene encodes CDR1 MDHEN and CDR2 SYDVKM. The V segment lost 7 bases and the J segment 6 bases; nucleotides outside the gene matches: 12. The CDR3 is made up of 16 amino acids. The CDR3 DNA reads as TGTGCCAGCATTGTTTCCGGGACAGGGGTTGGTCAGCCCCAGCATTTT. Protein sequence: CASIVSGTGVGQPQHF.

Of note for this clonotype: This likely stems from a read error, as it lies one base from a far larger clone. The DNA of the CDR3 is TGTGCCTGCAGTGATCGGGTATGGTCCTACAATGAGCAGTTCTTC. Translated: CACSDRVWSYNEQFF. This sequence joins TRBV6-5 and TRBJ2-1, with D unclear. The CDR3 sequence is 15 residues long. Germline V gene sequence: CDR1 MNHEY, CDR2 SVGAGI.

This clonotype was seen many times. V gene TRBV30 combines with J gene TRBJ1-1, with 8 bases aligning to TRBD1. CDR1 is GTSNPN and CDR2 is SVGIG in the germline V gene (reference sequence). Trimming removed 2 bases from V and 13 bases from J; junction bases left unmatched: 12. The CDR3 totals 13 residues. Here the CDR3 reads CAWSRQGPSGDFF. The CDR3 DNA reads as TGTGCCTGGAGTAGACAGGGGCCAAGCGGGGATTTCTTT. The full variable domain, its missing parts supplied by reference TRBV30 and TRBJ1-1, is SQTIHQWPATLVQPVGSPLSLECTVEGTSNPNLYWYRQAAGRGLQLLFYSVGIGQISSEVPQNLSASRPQDRQFILSSKKLLLSDSGFYLCAWSRQGPSGDFFGQGTRLTVV.

With respect to this clonotype: A junction end diverges from the germline sequence, so it may reflect a read error. J is TRBJ2-1 and V is TRBV3-1, with 11 positions matching TRBD2. Germline-derived CDR1 and CDR2 are LGHDT and YNNKEL (reference sequence). This CDR3 region has 16 residues. The CDR3 bases are TGTGCCAGCAGCCAGGTAGCGGGGGGGCACTACAATGCGCAGTTCTTC. It yields the protein CASSQVAGGHYNAQFF.

CDR3 DNA sequence: TGTGCCAGTACCACCCCATGGGGGGAAAACAATGAAAAACTGTTTTTT. Amino acids: CASTTPWGENNEKLFF. The rearrangement links TRBV19 to TRBJ1-4; maybe TRBD1 (5 bases). Germline V gene sequence: CDR1 LNHDA, CDR2 SQIVND (reference sequence). This CDR3 region has 16 residues. The ends were cut back, 7 bases at V and 5 bases at J, with 20 bases in the middle. The full variable domain, with the rest looked up from reference TRBV19 and TRBJ1-4, is DGGITQSPKYLFRKEGQNVTLSCEQNLNHDAMYWYRQDPGQGLRLIYYSQIVNDFQKGDIAEGYSVSREKKESFPLTVTSAQKNPTAFYLCASTTPWGENNEKLFFGSGTQLSVL.

This clonotype has at least ten counts. The chain employs TRBV5-1 and TRBJ1-4; 8 bases map to TRBD1. CDR1 and CDR2 from the germline V gene are SGHRS and YFSETQ. The CDR3 is 15 residues long. Unmatched junction bases numbered 7, after V lost 3 bases and J lost 6 bases. CDR3 DNA sequence: TGCGCCAGCAGCTCCAATCAGGGGGCCTATGAAAAACTGTTTTTT. Protein product: CASSSNQGAYEKLFF.

The chain combines TRBV29-1 with TRBJ1-2; D is ambiguous. The CDR3 is 12 amino acids. V dropped 6 bases and J dropped 7 bases, with 15 bases sitting between them. CDR1 is SQVTM, CDR2 ANQGSEA, per germline. The CDR3 spells CSVSRYPLGYTF. The DNA of the CDR3 is TGCAGCGTGAGCCGCTATCCCCTTGGCTACACCTTC.